This T cell receptor beta chain stems from a study of blood T cell repertoires in COVID-19. The germline V gene has CDR1 SEHNR and CDR2 FQNEAQ (reference sequence). CDR3 length equals 14 residues. With 3 bases clipped from V and 6 bases from J, the junction kept 5 bases outside the gene matches. The repertoire was sequenced with immunoSEQ multiplex PCR; TCRdb's copy has only in-frame clones and lacks some. The table has around 220,000 clones, 85% to 90% seen once. V usage is TRBV7-9 and J usage is TRBJ1-5; 7 positions match TRBD1. Specimen: PBMCs or T cells enriched from blood (not recorded which). This TCR derives from a woman in her fifties or sixties with acute COVID-19. Here the CDR3 reads CASSFSTGSQPQHF. CDR3 bases: TGTGCCAGCAGCTTTTCGACAGGGAGTCAGCCCCAGCATTTT.